The rows below give T cell receptor beta chains drawn from one sample of a study of blood T cell repertoires in COVID-19. Repertoires were generated with immunoSEQ multiplex PCR, while TCRdb's copy carries only in-frame clones and drops some. The data show some 48,000 clones, 85% to 90% seen once. Sequencing input: peripheral blood. The receptor source for this set is a woman older than 75 with COVID-19, enrolled during active disease. Each CDR3 is given with its conserved first and last residue. The order of the fields is clone size, D gene, V gene, J gene, CDR3 DNA, CDR3 protein. The D gene is left open where the match is weak. Expanded clones get a size class; other rows say once, few or many, or leave the size out.

NA	NA	TRBV19	TRBJ1-2	TGTGCCAGTAGTCCCCGGACAGTTGGCTACACCTTC	CASSPRTVGYTF
NA	NA	TRBV5-4	TRBJ2-2	TGTGCCAGCAGCTCCTCCGGGACAAGTAACACCGGGGAGCTGTTTTTT	CASSSSGTSNTGELFF
NA	TRBD1	TRBV29-1	TRBJ2-7	TGCAGCGTCCGACAGGGTTTATCCTACGAGCAGTACTTC	CSVRQGLSYEQYF
NA	TRBD1	TRBV6-5	TRBJ1-2	TGTGCCAGCAGCCTCCACAGGGGTTCTAACTATGGCTACACCTTC	CASSLHRGSNYGYTF
NA	TRBD1	TRBV28	TRBJ2-1	TGTGCCAGCAGTTCCCGGGGTGTCGGGACAGTTTACAATGAGCAGTTCTTC	CASSSRGVGTVYNEQFF
NA	NA	TRBV7-8	TRBJ2-7	TGTGCCAGCAGCTTATTGACGGGACTCCCGACCTACGAGCAGTACTTC	CASSLLTGLPTYEQYF
NA	TRBD1	TRBV6-1	TRBJ1-6	TGTGCCAGCAGTGAACCGGGACAGGGGAATTCACCCCTCCACTTT	CASSEPGQGNSPLHF
NA	NA	TRBV12-3/TRBV12-4	TRBJ1-1	TGTGCCAGCAGTTTTAGGGGGAGACCTGAAGCTTTCTTT	CASSFRGRPEAFF
once	TRBD1	TRBV2	TRBJ1-6	TGTGCCAGCAATACAGGGGATCATTCACCCCTCCACTTT	CASNTGDHSPLHF
NA	TRBD2	TRBV7-9	TRBJ2-7	TGTGCCAGCAGCCGCGGGAGCCCCCTTACCTACGAGCAGTACTTC	CASSRGSPLTYEQYF
once	NA	TRBV7-2	TRBJ1-4	TGTGCCAGCAGTCCCTCCCCCCAGGGGCTGGGGGAAAAACTGTTTTTT	CASSPSPQGLGEKLFF
NA	TRBD1	TRBV2	TRBJ2-7	TGTGCCAGCAGTCCCCCGGACAGGGGGGTCGACGAGCAGTACTTC	CASSPPDRGVDEQYF
NA	TRBD2	TRBV3-1/TRBV3-2	TRBJ2-2	TGTGCCAGTGGGGTTTGGGGACTAGCAACCACCGGGGAGCTGTTTTTT	CASGVWGLATTGELFF
NA	NA	TRBV11-2	TRBJ2-1	TGTGCCAGCAGTAGGGGGGGCAATGAGCAGTTCTTC	CASSRGGNEQFF
few	NA	TRBV30	TRBJ1-5	TGTGCCTGGAGTGTACAGGGTCAGCCCCAGCATTTT	CAWSVQGQPQHF
NA	NA	TRBV24-1	TRBJ1-2	TGTGCCACCAGTGATCAGACAGATGGCTACACCTTC	CATSDQTDGYTF
NA	NA	TRBV19	TRBJ2-3	TGTGCCAGTAGTATAGGGGCAGGAACAGATACGCAGTATTTT	CASSIGAGTDTQYF
NA	TRBD1	TRBV15	TRBJ1-4	TGTGCCACCAGCAGACCGGGACAGGGGTCTCCTACTAATGAAAAACTGTTTTTT	CATSRPGQGSPTNEKLFF
NA	NA	TRBV6-6	TRBJ2-5	TGTGCCAGCAGCCGGACAGTACAAGAGACCCAGTACTTC	CASSRTVQETQYF
NA	NA	TRBV4-1	TRBJ1-3	TGCGCCAGCAGCCAAGAGGTGAGCGGACAGCCAAGAAACACCATATATTTT	CASSQEVSGQPRNTIYF
NA	TRBD2	TRBV13	TRBJ2-1	TGTGCCAGCAGCTTAGTAGCGGGAGGGCCCCCAAGCTCCTACAATGAGCAGTTCTTC	CASSLVAGGPPSSYNEQFF
NA	NA	TRBV24-1	TRBJ2-3	TGTGCCACCAGTGAGAGGAACCGCGCAGATACGCAGTATTTT	CATSERNRADTQYF
once	TRBD1	TRBV28	TRBJ1-2	TGTGCCAGCTACTCGGGACAGGGCTATTATGGCTACACCTTC	CASYSGQGYYGYTF
NA	NA	TRBV1	TRBJ1-5	TGCACCAGCAGCCTAAGCGGGGGGACCGGTTGGGGGAATCAGCCCCAGCATTTT	CTSSLSGGTGWGNQPQHF
NA	NA	TRBV5-5	TRBJ1-1	TGTGCCAGCGAATTAGTAGTGGACACTGAAGCTTTCTTT	CASELVVDTEAFF
once	TRBD1	TRBV18	TRBJ2-7	TGTGCCAGCTCACCGGGACAGGGAAAGACATACGAGCAGTACTTC	CASSPGQGKTYEQYF
NA	TRBD1	TRBV3-1/TRBV3-2	TRBJ2-7	TGTGCCAGCAGCCGCCGGGACAGAAACAACGAGCAGTACTTC	CASSRRDRNNEQYF
NA	NA	TRBV6-5	TRBJ1-1	TGTGCCAGCCGATACCAGGGTTGGAACACTGAAGCTTTCTTT	CASRYQGWNTEAFF
NA	TRBD2	TRBV2	TRBJ2-3	TGTGCCAGCAGTTTCGAAGCGGGACTAGCGGGGGGCTTCGTTAGCACAGATACGCAGTATTTT	CASSFEAGLAGGFVSTDTQYF
NA	TRBD1	TRBV3-1/TRBV3-2	TRBJ1-6	TGTGCCAGCAGCCTCCGACAGGGGTATAATTCACCCCTCCACTTT	CASSLRQGYNSPLHF
NA	TRBD1	TRBV28	TRBJ1-4	TGTGCCAGCAGTTCAGGGGGCTTAGCTAATGAAAAACTGTTTTTT	CASSSGGLANEKLFF
NA	NA	TRBV5-6	TRBJ2-7	TGTGCCAGCAGCGTAACAGGGCAGGTTGGAGGGCAGTACTTC	CASSVTGQVGGQYF
NA	NA	TRBV3-1/TRBV3-2	TRBJ1-6	TGTGCCAGCAGCCAGACATCGGGACACACAAATTCACCCCTCCACTTT	CASSQTSGHTNSPLHF
NA	NA	TRBV19	TRBJ2-3	TGTGCCACTTCGACAGGCCTAGGGGGTACGCAGTATTTT	CATSTGLGGTQYF
few	NA	TRBV5-1	TRBJ1-2	TGCGCCAGCAGCTTGGATTCGTCCGTTTATGGCTACACCTTC	CASSLDSSVYGYTF
NA	TRBD2	TRBV2	TRBJ2-5	TGTGCCAGCAGTGAAGCCCGTCTAGCGGGGACGCAAGAGACCCAGTACTTC	CASSEARLAGTQETQYF
NA	TRBD2	TRBV5-4	TRBJ2-7	TGTGCCAGCAGCTTAAGGGGACTAGTGGGCGGCGAGCAGTACTTC	CASSLRGLVGGEQYF
NA	TRBD1	TRBV6-5	TRBJ1-4	TGTGCCAGCAGTTCTGACAGGGGTGAAAAACTGTTTTTT	CASSSDRGEKLFF
once	NA	TRBV5-8	TRBJ1-5	TGTGCCAGCAGCCCCGGGGGTTTTTTCAATCAGCCCCAGCATTTT	CASSPGGFFNQPQHF
NA	NA	TRBV5-1	TRBJ2-5	TGCGCCAGCAGGGAGATGACAGGCCAAGAGACCCAGTACTTC	CASREMTGQETQYF
once	NA	TRBV4-1	TRBJ1-3	TGCGCCAGCAGCCAAAAGGGGGTAGACTCTGGAAACACCATATATTTT	CASSQKGVDSGNTIYF
NA	TRBD2	TRBV5-4	TRBJ2-3	TGTGCCAGCAGCTACCCGGGACTAGCGGGAGGGCGGGCAGATACGCAGTATTTT	CASSYPGLAGGRADTQYF